This T cell receptor beta chain is drawn from a study of beta chain features in type 1 diabetes (dated by TCRdb to 2016 to 2018). Describing the broader study: Mean age, gender distribution, total cell number and subset yield were not different between patients and healthy donors. The study compared TCRB repertoires of sorted circulating CD4+ T cell subsets between recently diagnosed type 1 diabetes patients and matched healthy donors. Naive and central memory subsets were obtained from all 30 or so donors, but regulatory and stem cell-like memory subsets were isolated from only 8 patients and roughly 8 healthy donors. A total of approximately 110,000,000 sorted cells were examined across all samples, and a strong correlation was observed between cell number per subset and RNA yield. The research as a whole found: The naive, central memory and regulatory TCRB repertoires appeared to resemble one another more closely among patients than among healthy donors. HLA sub-analyses involved small numbers of individuals, so any influence of HLA type on TCRB rearrangement remained unresolved. Because cDNA was sequenced instead of genomic DNA, highly expressing activated cells could be over-represented, though the groups showed no difference in activation or CD3 levels. At VDJ recombination sites, type 1 diabetes patients had fewer insertions and more deleted nucleotides, which implies abnormalities in thymic rearrangement. Type 1 diabetes patients showed a moderate but significant shortening of TCRB CDR3 length in all four CD4+ subsets. PCR might favor shorter templates, but patient and control samples were amplified and corrected together, so any skew would affect both groups equally.

From each donor, a single peripheral blood sample of about 116 mL on average was drawn into heparinised tubes. Using a panel that included CD45RO, CCR7, CD25, CD127, CD95 and CD27, naive, central memory, regulatory and stem cell-like memory CD4+ T cells were sorted on a BD FACSAria II. A purity above 98% was achieved for all sorted populations. PBMCs were separated immediately by Lymphoprep density gradient centrifugation and were stained directly, without being cultured. To minimize batch effects, samples were stained and sorted in pairs, one healthy donor with one patient per experiment. This clone was recorded a few times. Its cognate antigen has yet to be identified. No base quality values were provided; no much bigger clone lies one nucleotide off. The entire amount of isolated RNA was reverse transcribed using the High Capacity cDNA Reverse Transcription Kit, so the sequenced TCRB transcripts were expressed ones. Deep immunoSEQ sequencing was performed on naive, central memory and regulatory T cell samples, with an average of approximately 4 million total reads per sample. Sorted cells were lysed in RLT buffer, and RNA was extracted using DNase-treated RNeasy Micro or Mini kits according to cell number. To prevent cross-contamination, each cell subset was processed individually, whereas patient and healthy donor samples were processed jointly. The immunoSEQ multiplex PCR was used to amplify TCRB sequences from cDNA, yielding 87-bp fragments that span the CDR3 region. Amplicons were sequenced on the Illumina HiSeq platform. The study's own analysis went as follows. PCR bias was computationally corrected using synthetic template baselines, reads within Hamming distance 2 were collapsed, and singletons that could not be merged were discarded. Reads were aligned to IMGT to assign V, D and J genes, CDR3 length, and insertions or deletions at six rearrangement sites. Within each subset, clonotype counts were normalized to sorted cell number, after which true diversity and Gini coefficients were computed with the tcR R package. The overlap coefficient, calculated on TCRB nucleotide sequences, was used to measure repertoire sharing. Out-of-frame TCRB sequences from naive cells were analyzed as a proxy for the pre-selection repertoire. The source is immuneACCESS, and TCRdb retained only in-frame sequences with V and J called. Part of the clones is not carried over; for the studies checked, unresolved V genes explain less than half of this, and the remainder is unexplained. The DNA was the basis for D and trimming; V, J and clone size are from that table. The sample has 200,000 to 250,000 clones on record, more than 9% of them singletons. The ten largest clones capture less than 0.035% of the sample.

This receptor was identified in a woman under 30 in good health. Sequencing was performed on naive CD4+ T cells from blood. What this sample's cell subset or site label stands for: true naive CD4+ T cells.

The CDR3 region reads CAWRLAGAITDTQYF. The nucleotide sequence is given as TGTGCCTGGAGACTAGCGGGAGCTATCACGGATACGCAGTATTTT. The chain employs TRBV30 and TRBJ2-3, with 11 bases aligning to TRBD2. From a lookup of the germline V gene (reference sequence), CDR1 and CDR2 are GTSNPN and SVGIG. The V end gives up 3 bases and the J end 6 bases, leaving 8 bases in the junction not matched to a gene. Reading from cysteine to phenylalanine, the CDR3 counts 15 amino acids. Of all the DNA, just the CDR3 is kept, 45 bases in frame from base 1. Reference TRBV30 and TRBJ2-3 proteins supply the regions before and after the CDR3; the full variable domain is: SQTIHQWPATLVQPVGSPLSLECTVEGTSNPNLYWYRQAAGRGLQLLFYSVGIGQISSEVPQNLSASRPQDRQFILSSKKLLLSDSGFYLCAWRLAGAITDTQYFGPGTRLTVL.